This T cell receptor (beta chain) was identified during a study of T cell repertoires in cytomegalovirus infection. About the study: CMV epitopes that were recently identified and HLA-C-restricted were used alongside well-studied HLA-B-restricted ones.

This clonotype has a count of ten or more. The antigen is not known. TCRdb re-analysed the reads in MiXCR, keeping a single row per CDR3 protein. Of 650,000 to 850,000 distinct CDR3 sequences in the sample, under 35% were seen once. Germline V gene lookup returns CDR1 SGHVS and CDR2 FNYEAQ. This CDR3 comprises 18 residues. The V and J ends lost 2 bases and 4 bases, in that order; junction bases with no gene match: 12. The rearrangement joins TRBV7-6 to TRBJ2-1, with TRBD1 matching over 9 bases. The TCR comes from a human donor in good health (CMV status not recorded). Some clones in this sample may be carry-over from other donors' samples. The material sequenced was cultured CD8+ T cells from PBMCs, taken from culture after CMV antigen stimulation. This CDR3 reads CASSLYRGQGSKYNEQFF. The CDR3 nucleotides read TGTGCCAGCAGCTTATACAGGGGACAGGGTTCAAAGTACAATGAGCAGTTCTTC. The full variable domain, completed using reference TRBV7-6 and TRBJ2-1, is GAGVSQSPRYKVTKRGQDVALRCDPISGHVSLYWYRQALGQGPEFLTYFNYEAQQDKSGLPNDRFSAERPEGSISTLTIQRTEQRDSAMYRCASSLYRGQGSKYNEQFFGPGTRLTVL.